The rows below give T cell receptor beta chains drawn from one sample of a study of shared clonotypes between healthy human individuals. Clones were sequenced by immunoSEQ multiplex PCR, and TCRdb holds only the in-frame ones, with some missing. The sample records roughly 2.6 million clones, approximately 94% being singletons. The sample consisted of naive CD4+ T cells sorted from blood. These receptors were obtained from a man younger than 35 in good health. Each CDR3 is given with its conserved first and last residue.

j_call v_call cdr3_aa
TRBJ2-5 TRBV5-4 CASSSGGSGPRGKTQYF
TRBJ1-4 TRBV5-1 CASSPGGSEKLFF
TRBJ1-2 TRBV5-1 CASSLGDRDGYTF
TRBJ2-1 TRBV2 CASRMTSGSYNEQFF
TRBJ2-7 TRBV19 CASSMSAGGYEQYF
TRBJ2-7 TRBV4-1 CASKLVVAGVSYEQYF
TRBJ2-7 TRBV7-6 CASSLAGAHEQYF
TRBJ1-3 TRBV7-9 CASSLSRDGGNTIYF
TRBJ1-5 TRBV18 CASSRQGNQPQHF
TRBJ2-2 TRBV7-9 CASSPGAANTGELFF
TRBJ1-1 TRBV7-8 CASSLSGTAINTEAFF
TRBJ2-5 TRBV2 CASSAGTLRTQYF
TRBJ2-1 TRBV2 CATTSEEGRGGSEQFF
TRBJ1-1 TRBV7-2 CASSPGFVPNTEAFF
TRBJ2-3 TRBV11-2 CASSLGRDSDTQYF
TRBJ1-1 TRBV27 CASSPLLPLGTEAFF
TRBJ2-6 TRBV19 CASSTTTGTGANVLTF
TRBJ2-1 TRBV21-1 CASSTKQFF
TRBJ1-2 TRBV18 CASSPGSSYGYTF
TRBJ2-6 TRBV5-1 CASSSGTGNSGANVLTF
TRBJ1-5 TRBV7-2 CASSFGLPGDNQPQHF
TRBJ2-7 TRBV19 CASSLNQGGLLNEQYF
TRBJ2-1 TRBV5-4 CASSLVQGGRNEQFF
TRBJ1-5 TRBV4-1 CASSPLGEGSNQPQHF
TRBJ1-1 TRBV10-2 CASSEGGGANTEAFF
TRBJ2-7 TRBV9 CASSVGVAGLASEQYF
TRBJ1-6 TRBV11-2 CASSQRGTANSPLHF
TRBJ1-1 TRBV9 CASSPPGPTNTEAFF
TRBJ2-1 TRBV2 CASKELGRGDYNEQFF
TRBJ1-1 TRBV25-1 CASLENTEAFF
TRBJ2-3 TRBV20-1 CSAPQLDTQYF
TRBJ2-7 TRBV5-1 CASSLSSIEQYF
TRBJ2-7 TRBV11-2 CASSSMGVAGGSYEQYF
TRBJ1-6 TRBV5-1 CASSLGTGGDSPLHF
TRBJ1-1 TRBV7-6 CASSLDIKKQGAFTEAFF
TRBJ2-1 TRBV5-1 CASSLEGASYNEQFF
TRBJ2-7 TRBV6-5 CASSYLSRGRNEQYF
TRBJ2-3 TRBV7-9 CASSLGDSSTDTQYF
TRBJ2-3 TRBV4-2 CASSQRNIARDTQYF
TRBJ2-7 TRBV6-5 CASNERLTYEQYF
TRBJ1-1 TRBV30 CAWSEQDSWTEAFF
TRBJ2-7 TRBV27 CASSLPGEDEQYF
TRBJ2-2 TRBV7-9 CASIPTGNTGELFF
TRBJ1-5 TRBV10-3 CAISETGDKGQPQHF
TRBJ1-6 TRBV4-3 CASSTQGSYNSPLHF
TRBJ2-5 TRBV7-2 CASSLTSGRQETQYF
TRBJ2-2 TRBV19 CASSIFSGGMNTGELFF
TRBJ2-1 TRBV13 CASSFTQSVGDEQFF
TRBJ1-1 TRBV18 CASSPNRVGTGISTEAFF
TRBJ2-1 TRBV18 CASSPSRGSYNEQFF
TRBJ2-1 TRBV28 CASSPAGTGSDNEQFF
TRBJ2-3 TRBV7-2 CASSVLSGRRADTQYF
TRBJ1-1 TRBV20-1 CSASNTEAFF
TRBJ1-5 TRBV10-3 CAISEYPGDQPQHF
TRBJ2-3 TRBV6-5 CASRKPSTDTQYF
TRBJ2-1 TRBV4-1 CASSPLAGVYNEQFF
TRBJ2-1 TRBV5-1 CASSLSAYNEQFF
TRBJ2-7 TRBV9 CASSVGQQPYEQYF
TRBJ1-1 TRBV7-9 CASSLGLGEAFF